This T cell receptor (beta chain) stems from a study of T cells in Graves' hyperthyroidism and ophthalmopathy. Across the study: Peripheral blood was obtained at initial diagnosis, preceding any treatment.

This CDR3 comprises 14 residues. Germline V lookup: CDR1 SEHNR, CDR2 FQNEAQ (reference sequence). The V end was cut by 1 base, the J end by 6 bases, with 13 bases between. Amplified TCR beta CDR3 regions derived from RNA transcripts. The HTBI primer set served for first-round RT-PCR of the TCR CDR3. TCRdb re-called the multiplex PCR reads with MiXCR, one entry per CDR3 protein. The sample records 600,000 to 800,000 distinct CDR3 sequences, about 35% being singletons. Notes on the study in general: Peripheral blood also featured most of the thyroid clonotypes expanded above 0.001.

Hyperthyroidism patients were newly diagnosed, had disease duration under 2 months, and were aged 18 to 65 years. The sample holds a few counts of this clonotype. Its specificity is unknown. A read error may be the cause here, since a much bigger clone is one base away. The TCR originated in a woman between 40 and 50 years old with Graves' hyperthyroidism. The chain carries TRBV7-9 and TRBJ2-7; weak D call: TRBD2 (5 bases). Source material: blood. The CDR3 bases are TGTGCCAGCAGCTTAGTGGGGAGCGGAGTCGAGCAGTACTTC. It specifies CASSLVGSGVEQYF. Combining the CDR3 with reference TRBV7-9 and TRBJ2-7 gives the whole variable domain DTGVSQNPRHKITKRGQNVTFRCDPISEHNRLYWYRQTLGQGPEFLTYFQNEAQLEKSRLLSDRFSAERPKGSFSTLEIQRTEQGDSAMYLCASSLVGSGVEQYFGPGTRLTVT.